The clone carrying this T cell receptor beta chain has just a few counts. After removal of 4 bases from V and 1 base from J, the junction contained 7 bases not matched to a gene. Germline values: CDR1 MRHNA, CDR2 SNTAGT. The CDR3 length is 16 residues. This entry is derived from a study of blood T cell repertoires in COVID-19. On the study more broadly: Samples of COVID-19 (acute and convalescent) were obtained from the United States, Italy and Spain.

In the original analysis: Cell counts per sample came from amplifying reference gene primers. Profiled with immunoSEQ multiplex PCR; TCRdb holds only in-frame clones, not every one. That table furnishes V, J and clone size, whereas the DNA furnished D and trimming. The data show about 130,000 clones, with around 73% seen just once and approximately 11% held by the top ten. The V and J genes are TRBV6-4 and TRBJ1-1, with TRBD1 identical over 9 bases. This receptor was identified in a man aged 60 to 69 who had recovered from COVID-19. The sample comprised peripheral blood. The CDR3 bases are TGTGCCAGCAGTGCAAAGCCGGGACAGGGGAACACTGAAGCTTTCTTT. Translating gives CASSAKPGQGNTEAFF.